What follows are 25 T cell receptor beta chains derived from one specimen sequenced in a study of cytomegalovirus exposure and HLA in healthy donors. 13 Jbeta primers and 60 Vbeta primers were used for the PCR. Clones were read by immunoSEQ multiplex PCR, and TCRdb kept only the in-frame ones, dropping some. The data show over 150,000 clones, about three quarters seen once. The sequenced sample was PBMCs. The receptor set was obtained from a woman aged 40 to 50 in good health and CMV-seropositive.

V usage is TRBV6-4 and J usage is TRBJ2-7, with D perhaps TRBD2 (6 bases). The germline V and J ends were trimmed by 2 bases and 7 bases, with 18 bases remaining between them. This CDR3 is built from 15 residues. CDR1 and CDR2 (germline): MRHNA, SNTAGT. The CDR3 DNA sequence: TGTGCCAGCAGTGACGCTGGGACTGATGTTTATGAGCAGTACTTC. Amino acids: CASSDAGTDVYEQYF.

Worth noting for this clone: One junction end does not reproduce the germline sequence, and a read error may be involved. The V and J genes are TRBV19 and TRBJ2-7, with 7 bases fitting TRBD2. The CDR3 has 15 residues. Germline lookup yields CDR1 LNHDA and CDR2 SQIVND (reference sequence). The CDR3 region is CANSNIGAGAGEQYF. The DNA of the CDR3 is TGTGCCAATAGTAATATTGGGGCGGGAGCCGGCGAGCAGTACTTC.

This chain connects TRBV5-1 to TRBJ2-7; D perhaps matches TRBD2 (6 bases). The germline CDR1 and CDR2 sequences are SGHRS and YFSETQ. The V gene lost 4 bases and the J gene lost 0 bases, with 14 bases spanning the gap. The CDR3 is 15 amino acids. CDR3 loop: CASSLGGSNSYEQYF. The DNA of the CDR3 is TGCGCCAGCAGCCTTGGGGGGTCCAACTCCTACGAGCAGTACTTC. Filled out from reference TRBV5-1 and TRBJ2-7, the complete variable domain reads KAGVTQTPRYLIKTRGQQVTLSCSPISGHRSVSWYQQTPGQGLQFLFEYFSETQRNKGNFPGRFSGRQFSNSRSEMNVSTLELGDSALYLCASSLGGSNSYEQYFGPGTRLTVT.

The J gene is TRBJ1-6, the V gene TRBV4-3; 8 bases agree with TRBD1. J was trimmed by 10 bases and V by 4 bases; bases with no gene match: 15. Germline values: CDR1 LGHNA, CDR2 YSLEER. This CDR3 has 17 amino acids. CDR3 bases: TGCGCCAGCAGCCCAGGACAGGGTGTGGGCCTAGGATCACCCCTCCACTTT. Protein: CASSPGQGVGLGSPLHF.

This chain uses TRBV1 with TRBJ2-1; no check of the table's D call, TRBD2, against the DNA was made. TRBV1 is a known pseudogene. The CDR3 contains 18 residues. This chain's CDR3 is CTSSQEMTSGGPYNEQFF. In DNA form, the CDR3 reads TGCACCAGCAGCCAAGAAATGACTAGCGGGGGCCCCTACAATGAGCAGTTCTTC.

The rearrangement joins TRBV7-9 to TRBJ1-1; 9 bases align to TRBD1. The CDR3 is 16 amino acids. Trimming took 5 bases from V and 4 from J; bases not matched to a gene: 11. CDR1 is SEHNR and CDR2 is FQNEAQ in the germline V gene (reference sequence). The CDR3 sequence is CASSPSTGGKSTEAFF. CDR3 DNA sequence: TGTGCCAGCAGCCCTTCGACAGGGGGAAAGAGCACTGAAGCTTTCTTT. Full variable domain (rest looked up from reference TRBV7-9 and TRBJ1-1): DTGVSQNPRHKITKRGQNVTFRCDPISEHNRLYWYRQTLGQGPEFLTYFQNEAQLEKSRLLSDRFSAERPKGSFSTLEIQRTEQGDSAMYLCASSPSTGGKSTEAFFGQGTRLTVV.

In its sample, this clone was seen a few times. CDR3 amino acids: CASSFTGGASQVYTF. CDR3 sequence (DNA): TGTGCCAGCAGCTTTACAGGGGGCGCAAGTCAGGTCTACACCTTC. The rearrangement joins TRBV11-3 to TRBJ1-2, with TRBD1 matching over 9 bases. The V and J ends lost 3 bases and 10 bases, in that order; junction bases with no gene match: 12. The CDR3 extends over 15 amino acids. Germline V CDR1 and CDR2: SGHNT, YENEEA.

With respect to this clone: The sample holds other DNA sequences that translate to the same CDR3. This chain uses TRBV27 with TRBJ1-1; D not resolved. Germline assignment: CDR1 MNHEY and CDR2 SMNVEV (reference sequence). Trimming removed 6 bases at V and 1 base at J, with 12 bases between. This CDR3 contains 14 residues. Here the CDR3 reads CASSPSGSNTEAFF. In DNA, the CDR3 is TGTGCCAGCAGCCCCAGTGGCTCGAACACTGAAGCTTTCTTT.

V usage is TRBV11-3 and J usage is TRBJ2-3; TRBD2 matches at 7 bases. With 0 bases clipped from V and 3 bases from J, the junction kept 3 bases outside the gene matches. The CDR3 sequence is 15 residues long. Germline CDR1 is SGHNT and CDR2 is YENEEA. The CDR3 bases are TGTGCCAGCAGCTTAGAATTCGGGGGGACAGATACGCAGTATTTT. Translation gives CASSLEFGGTDTQYF.

In this sample, this clone turned up a few times. V and J are TRBV7-2 and TRBJ2-2; 9 bases fit TRBD2. Germline trimming cut 5 bases from V and 5 bases from J; bases unmatched to any gene: 3. Per germline, CDR1 SGHTA and CDR2 FQGNSA. This CDR3 region has 14 residues. CDR3 region: CASSLSGSTGELFF. CDR3 nucleotides: TGTGCCAGCAGCCTTAGCGGGAGTACCGGGGAGCTGTTTTTT.

In regard to this clone: Mismatch with germline at one junction end may stem from a read error. The chain has TRBV5-4 and TRBJ2-3; TRBD1 matches at 7 bases. There are 14 residues in the CDR3. Germline V gene sequence: CDR1 SGHNT, CDR2 YYREEE (reference sequence). CDR3 DNA sequence: TGTGCCAGCAGCCCAGGGGGAAGCACAGATACGCAGTGTTTT. Translated, it gives CASSPGGSTDTQCF. The variable domain in full, completed from reference TRBV5-4 and TRBJ2-3, reads ETGVTQSPTHLIKTRGQQVTLRCSSQSGHNTVSWYQQALGQGPQFIFQYYREEENGRGNFPPRFSGLQFPNYSSELNVNALELDDSALYLCASSPGGSTDTQCFGPGTRLTVL.

The rearrangement uses TRBV6-5 and TRBJ1-5, with D unclear. Germline CDR1 is MNHEY and CDR2 is SVGAGI. V was pared by 6 bases and J by 0 bases, with 6 bases between. This CDR3 comprises 13 residues. The CDR3 reads CASRPYSNQPQHF. In DNA form, the CDR3 reads TGTGCCAGCAGGCCCTATAGCAATCAGCCCCAGCATTTT.

V is TRBV5-4 and J is TRBJ2-3; D call uncertain. The CDR3 spans 15 residues. Germline V CDR1 and CDR2: SGHNT, YYREEE (reference sequence). V lost 1 base to trimming and J lost 6 bases, with 15 bases between them. The CDR3, as DNA: TGTGCCAGCAGCTTGACTTACTCTACACAGGATACGCAGTATTTT. This codes for CASSLTYSTQDTQYF.

This clone was counted only a few times. This sequence joins TRBV7-9 and TRBJ1-3; 7 nucleotides align to TRBD1. V gave up 5 bases and J gave up 0 bases; unmatched junction bases: 13. The V gene's germline CDR1 is SEHNR and CDR2 FQNEAQ (reference sequence). This CDR3 has 18 residues. The CDR3 spells CASSQQVGQAFSGNTIYF. The CDR3 DNA reads as TGTGCCAGCAGCCAGCAAGTCGGACAGGCCTTCTCTGGAAACACCATATATTTT. The full variable domain, in which reference TRBV7-9 and TRBJ1-3 provide the parts outside the CDR3, is DTGVSQNPRHKITKRGQNVTFRCDPISEHNRLYWYRQTLGQGPEFLTYFQNEAQLEKSRLLSDRFSAERPKGSFSTLEIQRTEQGDSAMYLCASSQQVGQAFSGNTIYFGEGSWLTVV.

The chain carries TRBV29-1 and TRBJ1-1; D perhaps matches TRBD1 (6 bases). The CDR3 has 15 amino acids. Germline V CDR1 and CDR2: SQVTM, ANQGSEA. V shed 4 bases and J shed 1 base, with 16 bases lying between them. CDR3 region: CSVGGGQSGNTEAFF. In DNA form, the CDR3 reads TGCAGCGTTGGGGGTGGACAGTCCGGGAACACTGAAGCTTTCTTT.

The chain has TRBV5-1 and TRBJ1-2; TRBD1 matches 7 bases. Germline assignment: CDR1 SGHRS and CDR2 YFSETQ. V trimming: 6 bases; J trimming: 3 bases; junction bases outside the gene matches: 8. The CDR3 totals 14 residues. CDR3 loop: CASTVDRVDYGYTF. The DNA for the CDR3 is TGCGCCAGCACTGTAGACAGGGTAGACTATGGCTACACCTTC.

V and J are TRBV20-1 and TRBJ2-1; TRBD1 matches 8 bases. V was clipped by 2 bases and J by 13 bases; unmatched bases: 4. This CDR3 has 11 amino acids. The germline V gene encodes CDR1 DFQATT and CDR2 SNEGSKA (reference sequence). CDR3 in amino acids: CSARLDRGQFF. The CDR3 DNA reads as TGCAGTGCTAGACTTGACAGGGGTCAGTTCTTC.

The V and J genes are TRBV19 and TRBJ2-1, with D uncertain. Germline V gene data show CDR1 as LNHDA and CDR2 as SQIVND (reference sequence). Trimming removed 6 bases from V and 0 bases from J, with 9 bases in between. The CDR3 has 14 amino acids. The CDR3 DNA reads as TGTGCCAGTAGACTATACGACTCCTACAATGAGCAGTTCTTC. Its protein product is CASRLYDSYNEQFF.

The CDR3 coding sequence is TGCAGCGTTGCTAGGACAGTCGACACAGATACGCAGTATTTT. Translating gives CSVARTVDTDTQYF. The chain has TRBV29-1 and TRBJ2-3; tentative D call: TRBD1 (6 bases). Trimming stripped 4 bases from V and 2 bases from J, with 13 bases between. Germline CDR1 and CDR2: SQVTM and ANQGSEA. This CDR3 has 14 amino acids.

The rearrangement uses TRBV18 and TRBJ2-7; 10 bases are a match to TRBD1. This CDR3 comprises 15 residues. The V segment lost 2 bases and the J segment 4 bases; nucleotides outside the gene matches: 5. CDR1 and CDR2 (germline): KGHSH, LQKENI. The CDR3 protein is CASSPGTGAPYEQYF. CDR3 coding DNA: TGTGCCAGCTCACCAGGGACAGGGGCTCCGTACGAGCAGTACTTC.

In this sample, this clone turned up a few times. This sequence joins TRBV27 and TRBJ2-7; 7 bases match TRBD1. CDR1 MNHEY and CDR2 SMNVEV come from the germline V gene (reference sequence). There are 14 residues in the CDR3. With V trimmed by 4 bases and J by 2 bases, 5 bases remained unmatched. CDR3 loop: CASSSGGLPYEQYF. CDR3 coding DNA: TGTGCCAGCAGTTCAGGGGGTCTCCCCTACGAGCAGTACTTC.

The J gene is TRBJ1-6, the V gene TRBV15; D is undetermined. Germline CDR1 reads LNHNV; CDR2 reads YYDKDF (reference sequence). The germline V and J ends were trimmed by 0 bases and 9 bases, with 12 bases remaining between them. The CDR3 is 15 amino acids. The CDR3 reads CATSRDGLPLSPLHF. The DNA for the CDR3 is TGTGCCACCAGCAGAGATGGACTCCCACTTTCACCCCTCCACTTT.

The chain links TRBV2 to TRBJ2-7, with 11 bases fitting TRBD1. In germline, CDR1 is SNHLY, CDR2 FYNNEI. With V trimmed by 5 bases and J by 1 base, 7 bases remained unmatched. CDR3 length: 16 amino acids. CDR3 coding DNA: TGTGCCAGCAGTCTTGGACAGGGGGCTAGGTCCTACGAGCAGTACTTC. As protein: CASSLGQGARSYEQYF.

This clone came up a few times. The chain recombines TRBV6-6 with TRBJ2-1; 7 bases align to TRBD2. The V segment lost 4 bases and the J segment 4 bases; nucleotides outside the gene matches: 4. The CDR3 has 14 residues. Germline CDR1 is MNHNY and CDR2 is SVGAGI (reference sequence). The CDR3: CASSSSGEYNEQFF. CDR3 coding DNA: TGTGCCAGCAGTTCTAGCGGAGAGTACAATGAGCAGTTCTTC.

The chain carries TRBV30 and TRBJ2-7, with 7 bases that match TRBD1. CDR1 and CDR2 from the germline V gene are GTSNPN and SVGIG (reference sequence). V shed 0 bases and J 2 bases; nucleotides not matched to a gene: 7. The CDR3 runs to 15 residues. The CDR3 DNA follows: TGTGCCTGGAGTGTTGGGACAGATTACACCTACGAGCAGTACTTC. Its translation: CAWSVGTDYTYEQYF. Complete variable domain (other parts from reference TRBV30 and TRBJ2-7): SQTIHQWPATLVQPVGSPLSLECTVEGTSNPNLYWYRQAAGRGLQLLFYSVGIGQISSEVPQNLSASRPQDRQFILSSKKLLLSDSGFYLCAWSVGTDYTYEQYFGPGTRLTVT.